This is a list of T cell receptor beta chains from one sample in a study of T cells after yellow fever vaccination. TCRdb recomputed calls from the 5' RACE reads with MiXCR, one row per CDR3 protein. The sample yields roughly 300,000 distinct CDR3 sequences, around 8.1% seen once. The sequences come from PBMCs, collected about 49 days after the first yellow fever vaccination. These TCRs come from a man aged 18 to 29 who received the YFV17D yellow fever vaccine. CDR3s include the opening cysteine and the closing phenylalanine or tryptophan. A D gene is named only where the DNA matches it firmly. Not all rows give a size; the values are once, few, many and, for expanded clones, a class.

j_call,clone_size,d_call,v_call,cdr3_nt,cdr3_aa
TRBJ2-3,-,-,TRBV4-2,TGTGCCAGCAGCCCAATCGATCCGGTCATATCAAACACAGATACGCAGTATTTT,CASSPIDPVISNTDTQYF
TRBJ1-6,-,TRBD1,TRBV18,TGTGCCAGCTCACTCGGACAGGGATATAATTCACCCCTCCACTTT,CASSLGQGYNSPLHF
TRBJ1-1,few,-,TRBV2,TGTGCCAGCAGTACTCGGAGCTTGAACACTGAAGCTTTCTTT,CASSTRSLNTEAFF
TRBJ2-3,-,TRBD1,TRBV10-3,TGTGCCATCAGACCTAGCCGGGACAGAAGCACAGATACGCAGTATTTT,CAIRPSRDRSTDTQYF
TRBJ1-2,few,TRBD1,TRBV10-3,TGTGCCATCAGTGAGTTCAGGACAGGGGGCTTGTATGGCTACACCTTC,CAISEFRTGGLYGYTF
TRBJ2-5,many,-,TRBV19,TGTGCCAGTAGTGTTACAGGGTCTGAAGAGACCCAGTACTTC,CASSVTGSEETQYF
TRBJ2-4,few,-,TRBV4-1,TGCGCCAGCAGCTACAAAAGTCTCGGGGACAAAAACATTCAGTACTTC,CASSYKSLGDKNIQYF
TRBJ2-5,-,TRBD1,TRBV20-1,TGCAGTGGGACGACAGGGTTGAATCGAGAGACCCAGTACTTC,CSGTTGLNRETQYF
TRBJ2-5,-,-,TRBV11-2,TGTGCCAGCAGCCCCGGCCCCAAGGGGACCCAGTACTTC,CASSPGPKGTQYF
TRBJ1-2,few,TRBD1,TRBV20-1,TGCAGTGCTCCCCGGACAGGGGTTTACACCTTC,CSAPRTGVYTF
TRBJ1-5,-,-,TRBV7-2,TGTGCCAGCAGCTTAAGGGCTTACAATCAGCCCCAGCATTTT,CASSLRAYNQPQHF
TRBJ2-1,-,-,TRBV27,TGTGCCAGCAGTTTCGCAGGGGTCTACAATGAGCAGTTCTTC,CASSFAGVYNEQFF
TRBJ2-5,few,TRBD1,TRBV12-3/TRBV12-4,TGTGCCAGCAGGGGGACAGCCCGCCAAGAGACCCAGTACTTC,CASRGTARQETQYF
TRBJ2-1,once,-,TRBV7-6,TGTGCCAGCAGCTTAGTGTCGCGGCAGGGCTACAATGAGCAGTTCTTC,CASSLVSRQGYNEQFF
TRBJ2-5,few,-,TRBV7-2,TGTGCCAGCAGCTTATTAGGACTGGACCAAGAGACCCAGTACTTC,CASSLLGLDQETQYF
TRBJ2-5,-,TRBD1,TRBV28,TGTGCCAGCAGTCCCGGAAGACAGGGACAAGAGACCCAGTACTTC,CASSPGRQGQETQYF
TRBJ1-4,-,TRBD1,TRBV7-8,TGTGCCAGCAGCCCAGGGGGGACAGCTAATGAAAAACTGTTTTTT,CASSPGGTANEKLFF